These 4 T cell receptor beta chains share one sample of origin, sequenced in a study of OX40 agonist ivuxolimab in advanced cancers. Using immunoSEQ multiplex PCR, the repertoire was profiled, and TCRdb retains in-frame clones only, with some absent. The sample carries fewer than 65,000 clones, about 86% recorded once. Material: CD4+ or CD8+ T cells sorted from blood, obtained in a trial of the OX40 agonist ivuxolimab. The receptors stem from an adult with an advanced solid tumor such as melanoma, head and neck, liver or kidney cancer.

The genes are TRBV5-1 and TRBJ2-1, with TRBD2 matching over 12 bases. The CDR3 length is 15 residues. Trimming cost V 0 bases and J 7 bases; bases outside gene matches: 2. Per the germline V gene, CDR1 is SGHRS and CDR2 is YFSETQ. The DNA of the CDR3 is TGCGCCAGCAGCTTGGCCCTAGCGGGGGGGAATGAGCAGTTCTTC. Its translation is CASSLALAGGNEQFF.

The chain combines TRBV4-3 with TRBJ2-3, with 10 bases that match TRBD2. V lost 0 bases and J lost 4; bases outside the gene matches: 7. This CDR3 region has 17 residues. The germline V gene has CDR1 LGHNA and CDR2 YSLEER. The CDR3 sequence: CASSQEGTSEGADTQYF. The CDR3 DNA reads as TGCGCCAGCAGCCAAGAAGGGACTAGCGAAGGGGCAGATACGCAGTATTTT.

This clone showed up just once. This chain links TRBV5-8 with TRBJ2-6; D uncertain. Germline lookup yields CDR1 SGHTS and CDR2 YDEGEE. The V gene lost 3 bases and the J gene lost 4 bases, with 11 bases spanning the gap. This CDR3 region has 15 residues. Here the CDR3 DNA reads TGTGCCAGCAGCTCCTGGATTTACGGGGCCAACGTCCTGACTTTC. It encodes CASSSWIYGANVLTF.

The chain carries TRBV19 and TRBJ1-6; TRBD1 agrees at 11 bases. V gave up 3 bases and J gave up 7 bases; unmatched junction bases: 8. Germline V gene data show CDR1 as LNHDA and CDR2 as SQIVND (reference sequence). The CDR3 has 17 amino acids. CDR3: CASSMWTGGQENSPLHF. The CDR3 DNA follows: TGTGCCAGTAGTATGTGGACAGGGGGCCAGGAGAATTCACCCCTCCACTTT.